This T cell receptor (beta chain) derives from a study of cytomegalovirus exposure and HLA in healthy donors. Overall study context: Previous work identified 95 million to 120 million unique TCR beta sequences from around 180 million T cells. General study findings and limits: After further analysis at a later stage, roughly 16,000 TCR beta sequences were associated with HLA alleles at 0.05 false discovery rate. Donor immune exposure was known only as CMV serostatus.

The V and J ends lost 7 bases and 1 base, in that order; junction bases with no gene match: 10. CDR3 length: 15 residues. The germline V gene has CDR1 GTSNPN and CDR2 SVGIG (reference sequence). For this clone: As yet, its antigen is unknown.

The PCR employed 60 Vbeta primers together with 13 Jbeta primers. Generated by immunoSEQ multiplex PCR, the TCRdb table keeps only in-frame clones and is missing some. This table holds more than 90,000 clones, less than 80% found once. The source of this sequence is a boy between 10 and 17 years old in good health and CMV-seropositive. The chain carries TRBV30 and TRBJ1-2; 9 bases align to TRBD1. The sequencing input was PBMCs. CDR3 residues: CASNPGQGSNYGYTF. CDR3 in DNA: TGTGCCTCAAACCCGGGACAGGGTAGTAACTATGGCTACACCTTC.